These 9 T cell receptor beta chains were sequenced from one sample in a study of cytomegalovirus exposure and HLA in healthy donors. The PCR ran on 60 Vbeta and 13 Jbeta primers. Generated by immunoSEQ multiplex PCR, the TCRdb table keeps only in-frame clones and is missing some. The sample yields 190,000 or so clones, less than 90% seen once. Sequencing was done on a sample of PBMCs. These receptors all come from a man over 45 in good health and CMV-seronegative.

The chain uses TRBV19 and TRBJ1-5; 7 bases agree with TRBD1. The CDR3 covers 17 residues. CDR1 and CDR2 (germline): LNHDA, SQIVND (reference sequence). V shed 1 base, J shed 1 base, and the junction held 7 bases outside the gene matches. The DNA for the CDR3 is TGTGCCAGTAGTATAGGTGCAGGGGGGACGAGCAATCAGCCCCAGCATTTT. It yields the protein CASSIGAGGTSNQPQHF.

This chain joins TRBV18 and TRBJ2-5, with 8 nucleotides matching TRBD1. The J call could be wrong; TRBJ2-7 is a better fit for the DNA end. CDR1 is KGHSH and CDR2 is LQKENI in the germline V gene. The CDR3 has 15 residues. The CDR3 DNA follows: TGTGCCAGCTCTCGTGGGACAGGCCACACCTACGAGCAGTACTTC. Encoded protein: CASSRGTGHTYEQYF.

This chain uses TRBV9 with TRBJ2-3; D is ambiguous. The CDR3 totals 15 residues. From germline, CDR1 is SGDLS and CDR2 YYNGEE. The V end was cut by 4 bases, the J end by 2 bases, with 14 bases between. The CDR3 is CASSTTGTHTDTQYF. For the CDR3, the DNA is TGTGCCAGCAGCACTACCGGCACTCACACAGATACGCAGTATTTT. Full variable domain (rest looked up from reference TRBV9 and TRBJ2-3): DSGVTQTPKHLITATGQRVTLRCSPRSGDLSVYWYQQSLDQGLQFLIQYYNGEERAKGNILERFSAQQFPDLHSELNLSSLELGDSALYFCASSTTGTHTDTQYFGPGTRLTVL.

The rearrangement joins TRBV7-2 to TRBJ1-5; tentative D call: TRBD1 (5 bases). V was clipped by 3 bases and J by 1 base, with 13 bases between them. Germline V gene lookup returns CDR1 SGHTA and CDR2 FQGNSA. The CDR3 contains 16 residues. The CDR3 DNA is TGTGCCAGCAGCTTTATGGGGGGTGCAAGCAATCAGCCCCAGCATTTT. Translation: CASSFMGGASNQPQHF.

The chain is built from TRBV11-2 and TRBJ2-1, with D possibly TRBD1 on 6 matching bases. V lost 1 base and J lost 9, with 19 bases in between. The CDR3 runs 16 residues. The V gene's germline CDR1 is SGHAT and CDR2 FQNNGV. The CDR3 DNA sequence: TGTGCCAGCAGCTTAGCGACAGGCCCCCGCTACGGTGAGCAGTTCTTC. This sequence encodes CASSLATGPRYGEQFF.

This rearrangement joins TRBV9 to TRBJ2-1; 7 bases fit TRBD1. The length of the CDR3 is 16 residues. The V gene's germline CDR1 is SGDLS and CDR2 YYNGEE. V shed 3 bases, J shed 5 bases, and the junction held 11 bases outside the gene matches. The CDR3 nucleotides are TGTGCCAGCAGCGCGGGGACAGCGTCCAGTAACAATGAGCAGTTCTTC. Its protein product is CASSAGTASSNNEQFF.

The DNA for the CDR3 is TGCGCCAGCAGCTTGGCCCTAGCGGGGCTCGGCCAAGAGACCCAGTACTTC. Translation: CASSLALAGLGQETQYF. This chain connects TRBV5-1 to TRBJ2-5; 9 bases line up with TRBD2. CDR1 and CDR2 from the germline V gene are SGHRS and YFSETQ. The CDR3 loop spans 17 amino acids. J was trimmed by 1 base and V by 0 bases; bases with no gene match: 7.

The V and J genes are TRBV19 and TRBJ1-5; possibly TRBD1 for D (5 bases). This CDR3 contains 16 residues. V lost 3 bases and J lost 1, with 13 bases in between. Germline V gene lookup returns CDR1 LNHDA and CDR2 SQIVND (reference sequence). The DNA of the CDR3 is TGTGCCAGTAGTATGGGCTGGGGGGTAAGCAATCAGCCCCAGCATTTT. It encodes CASSMGWGVSNQPQHF.

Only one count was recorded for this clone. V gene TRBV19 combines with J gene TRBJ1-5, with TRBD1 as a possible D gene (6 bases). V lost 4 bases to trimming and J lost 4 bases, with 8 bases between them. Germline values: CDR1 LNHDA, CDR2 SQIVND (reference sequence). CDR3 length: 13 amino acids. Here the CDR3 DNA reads TGTGCCAGTAGTACCCAGGGGAATCAGCCCCAGCATTTT. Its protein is CASSTQGNQPQHF.